This T cell receptor (beta chain) was observed in a study of early T cells in non-severe SARS-CoV-2 infection. Study overall: Sequenced material consisted of bulk RNA (from unsorted whole blood), and chains were unpaired. Study-level findings and limits: VDJdb matches were skewed toward anti-spike CD8 T cell responses.

This clonotype was seen at least ten times. What it binds is not known. From germline, CDR1 is SGHNT and CDR2 YENEEA. J gave up 5 bases and V 5 bases, and 4 bases lay outside the gene matches. CDR3 length equals 15 residues. cDNA molecules, individually, were tagged with unique molecular identifiers. TCRdb redid the calling of the 5' RACE reads with MiXCR, one entry per CDR3 protein. The sample contains about 35,000 distinct CDR3 sequences, 5.8% of which appear only once. Sequenced sample: whole blood. The receptor's source is an adult who was a healthcare worker with PCR-confirmed SARS-CoV-2 infection or an uninfected control (not recorded which). The genes are TRBV11-3 and TRBJ2-1; the match to TRBD1 covers 12 bases. The CDR3 loop is CASSPGQGANNEQFF. For the CDR3, the DNA is TGTGCCAGCAGCCCGGGACAGGGGGCGAACAATGAGCAGTTCTTC.